One and the same sample provided the 8 T cell receptor beta chains below, sequenced in a study of cytomegalovirus exposure and HLA in healthy donors. The PCR ran on 60 Vbeta and 13 Jbeta primers. Method: immunoSEQ multiplex PCR; TCRdb's copy keeps in-frame clones and lacks some. This table holds 85,000 to 90,000 clones, approximately 79% found once. The sequenced material came from PBMCs. The receptors derive from a man in his thirties or forties in good health and CMV-seronegative.

The V call is TRBV5-1, the J call TRBJ2-7, with TRBD2 as a possible D gene (7 bases). CDR3 length: 17 residues. CDR1 is SGHRS, CDR2 YFSETQ, per germline. The germline V and J ends were trimmed by 4 bases and 3 bases, with 23 bases remaining between them. The CDR3 is CASSLVGQGTGGYEQYF. The CDR3 DNA is TGCGCCAGCAGCCTGGTAGGGCAGGGGACGGGAGGCTACGAGCAGTACTTC. Full variable domain (outside the CDR3, taken from reference TRBV5-1 and TRBJ2-7): KAGVTQTPRYLIKTRGQQVTLSCSPISGHRSVSWYQQTPGQGLQFLFEYFSETQRNKGNFPGRFSGRQFSNSRSEMNVSTLELGDSALYLCASSLVGQGTGGYEQYFGPGTRLTVT.

This chain uses TRBV5-4 with TRBJ1-2; 11 bases are a match to TRBD1. The CDR3 has 15 residues. Trimming cost V 4 bases and J 8 bases; bases outside gene matches: 10. Germline V gene sequence: CDR1 SGHNT, CDR2 YYREEE (reference sequence). The CDR3 region is CASSPARGQGEGYTF. The CDR3 coding sequence is TGTGCCAGCAGCCCCGCAAGGGGACAGGGGGAAGGCTACACCTTC.

This clone has just a few counts. The gene calls are TRBV7-8 and TRBJ2-7, with a possible D match to TRBD1 (6 bases). V lost 4 bases to trimming and J lost 3 bases, with 16 bases between them. Germline V gene sequence: CDR1 SGHVS, CDR2 FQNEAQ. The CDR3 totals 15 residues. DNA of the CDR3: TGTGCCAGCAGCTCCCACCAGGGGCCAAGCTACGAGCAGTACTTC. As protein: CASSSHQGPSYEQYF. The entire variable domain, with the rest obtained from reference TRBV7-8 and TRBJ2-7, is as follows: GAGVSQSPRYKVAKRGQDVALRCDPISGHVSLFWYQQALGQGPEFLTYFQNEAQLDKSGLPSDRFFAERPEGSVSTLKIQRTQQEDSAVYLCASSSHQGPSYEQYFGPGTRLTVT.

This chain joins TRBV6-6 and TRBJ1-5, with 7 bases that match TRBD1. The V gene end was trimmed by 1 base and the J gene end by 4 bases; junction bases not matched to a gene: 7. CDR1 MNHNY and CDR2 SVGAGI come from the germline V gene (reference sequence). This CDR3 contains 16 residues. Here the CDR3 DNA reads TGTGCCAGCAGTTACTTAGGGACAGTCAAAAATCAGCCCCAGCATTTT. Amino acids: CASSYLGTVKNQPQHF.

The rearrangement links TRBV6-1 to TRBJ2-1, with 8 bases that match TRBD1. After removal of 2 bases from V and 8 bases from J, the junction contained 14 bases not matched to a gene. The CDR3 has 17 residues. Per the germline V gene, CDR1 is MNHNS and CDR2 is SASEGT. This CDR3 reads CASSERATGEGNDEQFF. CDR3 in DNA: TGTGCCAGCAGTGAACGGGCGACAGGGGAAGGTAACGATGAGCAGTTCTTC.

The CDR3 reads CASSVVAGGRGEQFF. CDR3 nucleotide sequence: TGTGCCAGCAGCGTAGTAGCGGGGGGCCGCGGTGAGCAGTTCTTC. The genes are TRBV9 and TRBJ2-1, with 10 bases that match TRBD2. J gave up 9 bases and V 0 bases, and 6 bases lay outside the gene matches. There are 15 residues in the CDR3. The germline V gene has CDR1 SGDLS and CDR2 YYNGEE.

This clone was seen a few times. This chain links TRBV2 with TRBJ1-2; no definite D call. This CDR3 is 12 amino acids long. Germline CDR1 is SNHLY and CDR2 is FYNNEI. Deletions cut 6 bases from V and 4 bases from J, with 9 bases between. In nucleotides, the CDR3 is TGTGCCAGCAGCATGGAGCTCTATGGCTACACCTTC. It is translated as CASSMELYGYTF.

The chain carries TRBV9 and TRBJ2-7, with 7 bases that match TRBD2. J lost 0 bases, V lost 5 bases, and 8 bases had no gene match. CDR1 and CDR2 from the germline V gene are SGDLS and YYNGEE. The CDR3 contains 15 residues. Written as DNA, the CDR3 is TGTGCCAGCAGTTCGGGACTATCCTCCTCCTACGAGCAGTACTTC. As protein: CASSSGLSSSYEQYF.